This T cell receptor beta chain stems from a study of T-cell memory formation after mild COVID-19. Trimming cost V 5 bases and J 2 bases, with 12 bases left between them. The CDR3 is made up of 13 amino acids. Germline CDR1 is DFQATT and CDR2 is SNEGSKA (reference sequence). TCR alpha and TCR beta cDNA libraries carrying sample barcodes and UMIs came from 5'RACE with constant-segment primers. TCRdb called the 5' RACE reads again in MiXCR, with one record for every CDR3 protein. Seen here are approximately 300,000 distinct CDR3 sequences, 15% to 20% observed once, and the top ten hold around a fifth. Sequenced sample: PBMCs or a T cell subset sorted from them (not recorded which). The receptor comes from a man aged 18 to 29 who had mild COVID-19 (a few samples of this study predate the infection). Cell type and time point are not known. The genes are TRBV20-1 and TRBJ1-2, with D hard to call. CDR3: CSAHTRRNYGYTF. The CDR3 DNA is TGCAGTGCTCACACCCGGCGGAACTATGGCTACACCTTC.